The entry below gives a single T cell receptor beta chain sequence along with its context. The target antigen is unknown. V dropped 4 bases and J dropped 1 base, with 11 bases sitting between them. There are 14 residues in the CDR3. The germline CDR1 and CDR2 sequences are SGDLS and YYNGEE. The source of the sample is a study of cytomegalovirus exposure and HLA in healthy donors. General observations from the study: The authors enumerated around 150 TCR beta chains as linked to cytomegalovirus. A later analysis found most CMV-associated TCR beta chains apparently HLA-restricted.

The PCR used 60 Vbeta and 13 Jbeta primers. Here immunoSEQ multiplex PCR was the method, and the copy in TCRdb shows in-frame clones only, minus some. The repertoire holds some 160,000 clones, with under 85% as singletons. This receptor was taken from a woman in her thirties in good health and CMV-seronegative. The rearrangement joins TRBV9 to TRBJ1-1, with a weak D call TRBD1 (6 bases). The sample taken for sequencing was PBMCs. The CDR3 loop is CASSPGAENTEAFF. The DNA of the CDR3 is TGTGCCAGCAGCCCAGGGGCAGAGAACACTGAAGCTTTCTTT.